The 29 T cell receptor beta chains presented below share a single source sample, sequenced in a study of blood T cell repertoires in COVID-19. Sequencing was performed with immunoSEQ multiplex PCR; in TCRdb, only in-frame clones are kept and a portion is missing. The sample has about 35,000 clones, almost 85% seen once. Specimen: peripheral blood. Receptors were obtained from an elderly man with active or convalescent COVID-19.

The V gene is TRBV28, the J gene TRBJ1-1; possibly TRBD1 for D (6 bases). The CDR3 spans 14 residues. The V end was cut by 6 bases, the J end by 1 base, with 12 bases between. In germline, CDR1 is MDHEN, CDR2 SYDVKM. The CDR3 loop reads CASRPGTPNTEAFF. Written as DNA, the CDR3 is TGTGCCAGCAGGCCGGGGACACCGAACACTGAAGCTTTCTTT.

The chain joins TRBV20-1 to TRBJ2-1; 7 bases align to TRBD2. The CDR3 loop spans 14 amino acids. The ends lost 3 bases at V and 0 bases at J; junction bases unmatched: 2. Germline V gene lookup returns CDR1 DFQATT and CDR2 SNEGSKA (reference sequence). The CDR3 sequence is CSASASGSYNEQFF. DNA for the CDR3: TGCAGTGCTAGTGCTAGCGGCTCCTACAATGAGCAGTTCTTC.

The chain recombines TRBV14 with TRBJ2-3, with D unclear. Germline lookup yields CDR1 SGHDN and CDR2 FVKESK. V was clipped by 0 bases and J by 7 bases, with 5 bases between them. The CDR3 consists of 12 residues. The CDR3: CASSQEENTQYF. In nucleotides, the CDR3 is TGTGCCAGCAGCCAAGAGGAGAATACGCAGTATTTT.

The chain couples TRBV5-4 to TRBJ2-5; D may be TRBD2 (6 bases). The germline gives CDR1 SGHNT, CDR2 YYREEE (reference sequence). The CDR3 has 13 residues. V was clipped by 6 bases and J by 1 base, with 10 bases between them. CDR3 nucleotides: TGTGCCAGCACCCGGGGAGGCCAAGAGACCCAGTACTTC. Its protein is CASTRGGQETQYF.

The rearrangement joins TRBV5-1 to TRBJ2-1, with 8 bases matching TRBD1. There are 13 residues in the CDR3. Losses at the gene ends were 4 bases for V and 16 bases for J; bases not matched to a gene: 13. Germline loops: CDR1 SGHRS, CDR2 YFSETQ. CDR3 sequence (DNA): TGCGCCAGCAGCCGAGGACAGGGCAACTCCTACTTCTTC. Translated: CASSRGQGNSYFF.

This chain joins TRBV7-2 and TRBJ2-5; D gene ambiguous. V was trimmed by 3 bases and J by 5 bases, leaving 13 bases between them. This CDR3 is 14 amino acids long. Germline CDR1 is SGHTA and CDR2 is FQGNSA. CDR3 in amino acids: CASSFPPPRETQYF. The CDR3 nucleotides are TGTGCCAGCAGCTTCCCCCCCCCGAGGGAGACCCAGTACTTC.

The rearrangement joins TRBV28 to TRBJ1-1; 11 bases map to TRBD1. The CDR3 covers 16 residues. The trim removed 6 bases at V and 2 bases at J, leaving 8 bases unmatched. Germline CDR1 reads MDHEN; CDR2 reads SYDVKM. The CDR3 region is CASRRGTGGFNTEAFF. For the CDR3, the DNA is TGTGCCAGCAGACGTGGGACAGGGGGTTTTAACACTGAAGCTTTCTTT.

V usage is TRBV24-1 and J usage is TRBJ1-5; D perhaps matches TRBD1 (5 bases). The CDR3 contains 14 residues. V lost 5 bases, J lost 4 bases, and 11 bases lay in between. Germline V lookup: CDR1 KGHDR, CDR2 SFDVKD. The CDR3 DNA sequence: TGTGCCACCAGTGTCGACAGTTCTAATCAGCCCCAGCATTTT. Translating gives CATSVDSSNQPQHF.

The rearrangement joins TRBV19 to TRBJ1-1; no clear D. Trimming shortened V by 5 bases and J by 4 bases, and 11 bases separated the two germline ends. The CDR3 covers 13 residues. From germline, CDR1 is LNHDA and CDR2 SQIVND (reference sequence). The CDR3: CASSRTVITEAFF. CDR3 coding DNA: TGTGCCAGTAGTCGCACGGTGATCACTGAAGCTTTCTTT.

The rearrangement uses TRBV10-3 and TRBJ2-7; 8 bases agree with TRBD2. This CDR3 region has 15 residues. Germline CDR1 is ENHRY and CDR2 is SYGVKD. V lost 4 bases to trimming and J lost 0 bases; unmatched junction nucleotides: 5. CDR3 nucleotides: TGTGCCATCAGTGTGAAGCGGGAGAGCTCCTACGAGCAGTACTTC. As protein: CAISVKRESSYEQYF.

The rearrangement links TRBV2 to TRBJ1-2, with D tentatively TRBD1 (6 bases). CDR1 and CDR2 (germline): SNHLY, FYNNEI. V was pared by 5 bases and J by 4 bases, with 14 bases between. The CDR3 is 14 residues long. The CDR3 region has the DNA TGTGCCAGCAGTCGGGGGGACATCCTCTATGGCTACACCTTC. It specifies CASSRGDILYGYTF.

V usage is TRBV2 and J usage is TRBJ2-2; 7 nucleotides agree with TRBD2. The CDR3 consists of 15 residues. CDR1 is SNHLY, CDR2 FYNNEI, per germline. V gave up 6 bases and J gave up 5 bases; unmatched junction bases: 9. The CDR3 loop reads CASSPRTSHTGELFF. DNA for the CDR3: TGTGCCAGCAGCCCAAGGACTAGTCATACCGGGGAGCTGTTTTTT.

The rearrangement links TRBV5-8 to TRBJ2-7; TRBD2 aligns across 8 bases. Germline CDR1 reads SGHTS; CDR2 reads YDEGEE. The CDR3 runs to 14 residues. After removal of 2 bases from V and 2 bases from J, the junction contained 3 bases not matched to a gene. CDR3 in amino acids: CASSFGRVTYEQYF. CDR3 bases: TGTGCCAGCAGCTTCGGGAGGGTCACCTACGAGCAGTACTTC.

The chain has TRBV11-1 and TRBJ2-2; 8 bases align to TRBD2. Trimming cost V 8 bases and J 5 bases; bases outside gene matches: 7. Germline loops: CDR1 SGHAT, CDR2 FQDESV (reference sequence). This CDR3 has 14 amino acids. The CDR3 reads CASSRREETGELFF. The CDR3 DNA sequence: TGTGCCAGCTCCAGGCGGGAGGAAACCGGGGAGCTGTTTTTT.

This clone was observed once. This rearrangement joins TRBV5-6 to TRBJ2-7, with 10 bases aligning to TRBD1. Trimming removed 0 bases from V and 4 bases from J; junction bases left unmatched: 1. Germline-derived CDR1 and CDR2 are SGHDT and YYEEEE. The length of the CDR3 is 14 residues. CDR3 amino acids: CASSLGQGAYEQYF. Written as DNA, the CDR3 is TGTGCCAGCAGCTTGGGACAGGGGGCTTACGAGCAGTACTTC.

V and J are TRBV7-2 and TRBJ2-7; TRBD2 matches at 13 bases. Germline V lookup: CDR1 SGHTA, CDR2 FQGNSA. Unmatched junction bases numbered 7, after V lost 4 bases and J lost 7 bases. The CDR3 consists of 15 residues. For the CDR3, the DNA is TGTGCCAGCAGCTCCCCCCGGACTAGCGGGAGTGAGCAGTACTTC. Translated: CASSSPRTSGSEQYF.

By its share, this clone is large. This CDR3 is CASSLPLGLSYEQYF. CDR3 DNA sequence: TGTGCCAGCAGCCTGCCCCTAGGCCTTTCCTACGAGCAGTACTTC. J is TRBJ2-7 and V is TRBV11-3; D unclear. The V end was cut by 5 bases, the J end by 1 base, with 15 bases between. The CDR3 spans 15 residues. Germline CDR1 reads SGHNT; CDR2 reads YENEEA.

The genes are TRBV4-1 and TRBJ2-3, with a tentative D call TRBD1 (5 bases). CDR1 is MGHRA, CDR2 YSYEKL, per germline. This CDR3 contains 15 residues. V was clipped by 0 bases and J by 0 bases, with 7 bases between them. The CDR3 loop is CASSQEGRSTDTQYF. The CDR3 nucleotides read TGCGCCAGCAGCCAAGAGGGGCGGAGCACAGATACGCAGTATTTT.

CDR3 nucleotides: TGTGCCAGCAGCTTAGGTACAGGGGGCGACGGTGAAAAACTGTTTTTT. Residues: CASSLGTGGDGEKLFF. The chain recombines TRBV11-2 with TRBJ1-4, with TRBD1 matching over 9 bases. CDR1 and CDR2 from the germline V gene are SGHAT and FQNNGV. The length of the CDR3 is 16 residues. After removal of 1 base from V and 7 bases from J, the junction contained 7 bases not matched to a gene.

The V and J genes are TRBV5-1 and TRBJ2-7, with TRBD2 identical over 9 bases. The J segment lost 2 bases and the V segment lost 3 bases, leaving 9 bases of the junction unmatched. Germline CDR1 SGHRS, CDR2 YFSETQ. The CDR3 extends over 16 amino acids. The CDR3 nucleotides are TGCGCCAGCAGCTATAGTCCGGGACTAGCCGCCTACGAGCAGTACTTC. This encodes CASSYSPGLAAYEQYF.

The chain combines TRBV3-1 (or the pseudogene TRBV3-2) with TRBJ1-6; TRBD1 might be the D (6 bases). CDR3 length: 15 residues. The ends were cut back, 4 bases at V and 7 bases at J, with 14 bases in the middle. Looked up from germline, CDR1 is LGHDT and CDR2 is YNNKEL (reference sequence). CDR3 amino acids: CASSLGGAGNSPLHF. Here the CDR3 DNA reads TGTGCCAGCAGCCTAGGGGGGGCCGGGAATTCACCCCTCCACTTT.

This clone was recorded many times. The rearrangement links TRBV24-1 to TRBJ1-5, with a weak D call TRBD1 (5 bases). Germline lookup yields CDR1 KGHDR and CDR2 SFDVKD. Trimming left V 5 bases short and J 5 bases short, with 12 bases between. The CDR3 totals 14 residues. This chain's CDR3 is CATSGAGGHQPQHF. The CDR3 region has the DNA TGTGCCACCAGTGGAGCGGGGGGACATCAGCCCCAGCATTTT.

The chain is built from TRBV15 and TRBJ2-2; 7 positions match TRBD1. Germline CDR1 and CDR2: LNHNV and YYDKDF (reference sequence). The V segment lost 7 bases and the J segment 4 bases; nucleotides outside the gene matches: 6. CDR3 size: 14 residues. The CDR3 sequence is CATKETGPTGELFF. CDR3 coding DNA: TGTGCCACCAAGGAGACAGGGCCCACCGGGGAGCTGTTTTTT.

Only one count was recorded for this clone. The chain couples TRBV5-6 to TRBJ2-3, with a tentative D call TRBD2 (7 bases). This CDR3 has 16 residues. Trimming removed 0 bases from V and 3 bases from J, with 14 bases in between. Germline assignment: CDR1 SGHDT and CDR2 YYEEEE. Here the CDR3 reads CASSLARGAGTDTQYF. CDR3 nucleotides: TGTGCCAGCAGCTTGGCTCGGGGGGCTGGTACAGATACGCAGTATTTT.

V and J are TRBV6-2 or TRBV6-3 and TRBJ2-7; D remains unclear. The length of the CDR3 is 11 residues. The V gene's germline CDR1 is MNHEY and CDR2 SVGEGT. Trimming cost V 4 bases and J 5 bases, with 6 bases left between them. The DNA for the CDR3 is TGTGCCAGCAGTTCGTTCCACGAGCAGTACTTC. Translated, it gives CASSSFHEQYF.

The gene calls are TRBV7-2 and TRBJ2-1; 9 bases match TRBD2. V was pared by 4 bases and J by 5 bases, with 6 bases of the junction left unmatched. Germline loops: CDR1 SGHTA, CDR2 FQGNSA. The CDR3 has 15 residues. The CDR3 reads CASSWLAGNNNEQFF. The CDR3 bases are TGTGCCAGCAGCTGGCTAGCGGGAAATAACAATGAGCAGTTCTTC. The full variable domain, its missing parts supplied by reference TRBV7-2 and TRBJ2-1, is GAGVSQSPSNKVTEKGKDVELRCDPISGHTALYWYRQSLGQGLEFLIYFQGNSAPDKSGLPSDRFSAERTGGSVSTLTIQRTQQEDSAVYLCASSWLAGNNNEQFFGPGTRLTVL.

The CDR3 bases are TGCGCCAGCAGCCACACCCTGGTAGGAGGAGCGAACACCGGGGAGCTGTTTTTT. Its translation: CASSHTLVGGANTGELFF. The chain is built from TRBV4-3 and TRBJ2-2, with D perhaps TRBD2 (5 bases). The germline gives CDR1 LGHNA, CDR2 YSLEER. Trimming stripped 3 bases from V and 0 bases from J, with 17 bases between. The CDR3 has 18 residues.

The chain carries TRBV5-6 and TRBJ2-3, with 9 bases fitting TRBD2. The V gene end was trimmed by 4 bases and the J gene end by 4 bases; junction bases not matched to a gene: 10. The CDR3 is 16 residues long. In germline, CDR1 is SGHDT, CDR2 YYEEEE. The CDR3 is CASSPLKAGGPDTQYF. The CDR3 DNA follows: TGTGCCAGCAGCCCCCTGAAAGCGGGAGGACCAGATACGCAGTATTTT.

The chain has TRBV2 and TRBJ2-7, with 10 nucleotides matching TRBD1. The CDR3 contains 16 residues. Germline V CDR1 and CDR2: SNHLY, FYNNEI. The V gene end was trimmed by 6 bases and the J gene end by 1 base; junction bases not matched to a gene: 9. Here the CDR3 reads CASRGDRGQVSYEQYF. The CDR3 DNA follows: TGTGCCAGCAGAGGGGACAGGGGCCAGGTATCCTACGAGCAGTACTTC.